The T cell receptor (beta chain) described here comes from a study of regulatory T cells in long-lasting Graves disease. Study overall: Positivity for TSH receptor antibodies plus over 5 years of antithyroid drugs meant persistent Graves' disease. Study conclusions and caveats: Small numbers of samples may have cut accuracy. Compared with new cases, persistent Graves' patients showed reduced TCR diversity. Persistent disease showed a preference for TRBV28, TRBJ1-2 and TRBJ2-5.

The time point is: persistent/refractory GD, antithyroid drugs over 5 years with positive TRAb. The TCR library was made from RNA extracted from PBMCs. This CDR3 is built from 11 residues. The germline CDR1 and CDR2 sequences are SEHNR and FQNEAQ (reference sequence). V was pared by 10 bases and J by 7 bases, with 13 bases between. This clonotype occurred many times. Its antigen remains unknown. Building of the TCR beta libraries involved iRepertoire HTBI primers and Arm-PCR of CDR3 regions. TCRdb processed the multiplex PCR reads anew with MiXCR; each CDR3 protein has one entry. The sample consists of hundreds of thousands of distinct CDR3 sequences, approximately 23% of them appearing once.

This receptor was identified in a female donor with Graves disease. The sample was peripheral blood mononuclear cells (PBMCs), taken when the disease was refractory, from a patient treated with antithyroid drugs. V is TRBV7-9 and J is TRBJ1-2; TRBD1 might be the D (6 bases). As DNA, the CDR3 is TGTGCCACTGGAGGGGGGGCTGGCTACACCTTC. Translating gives CATGGGAGYTF.